The T cell receptor beta chain described here comes from a study of post-analysis software for immune sequencing data (dated by TCRdb to between 2014 and 2017). The study in broad terms: The recorded disease courses included relapsing-remitting, secondary progressive and progressive-relapsing multiple sclerosis, and some patients had no subtype annotation. A subset of samples was prepared in parallel using single-end sample barcoding, then pooled and co-amplified after Illumina adapter ligation. The patient repertoires were set against about eleven previously published healthy control repertoires from donors whose ages ranged from roughly 6 to 25 years. Overall results and qualifications from the work: A handful of TRBV segments, including TRBV5-6, TRBV5-1 and TRBV20-1, were significantly more frequent in patients than controls. The control group was slightly older than the multiple sclerosis patient group. Multiple sclerosis patients had significantly lower normalized Chao1 diversity than controls, a result that suggests substantial peripheral T-cell clonal expansion. Direct clustering with F measure revealed strong co-clustering of samples prepared in the same batch, which led to a batch-effect correction.

Reading the germline V gene gives CDR1 SGHRS and CDR2 YFSETQ. The CDR3 numbers 15 residues from cysteine through phenylalanine. Of the read, only the CDR3 DNA is kept; its 45 bases are in frame from base 1. Germline trimming: 4 bases from V, 3 bases from J; junction bases outside gene matches: 6. The library was produced with PCR. Sequencer: Illumina HiSeq 2500. To reduce PCR and sequencing biases, unique molecular identifiers were incorporated into the TCR beta cDNA libraries. Per 1 to 10 million input T cells, roughly 500,000 cDNA molecules were obtained, such that each molecule approximated one T cell. Patient libraries were prepared and sequenced with the same protocol used for the earlier healthy control dataset. Samples belonging to the same batch were prepared together, multiplexed and sequenced on a shared HiSeq lane. The original pipeline was this. Raw barcoded reads were processed with MIGEC, and single-read molecular identifier groups were discarded before consensus assembly and CDR3 extraction. VDJtools was used for post-analysis of the clonotype tables, with diversity normalized by down-sampling every dataset to the smallest sample size. To correct batch-related cross-sample contamination, repertoire overlap clustering matched CDR3 amino acid sequences but not nucleotide sequences. TCRdb reworked the public reads: Q25 trimming with fastp, MiXCR clone assembly, productive beta chains retained. Records with the same CDR3 protein are collapsed into one entry carrying the most frequent genes and DNA. V and J calls and clone size were set by TCRdb, not the authors. Counted in this sample were around 500,000 distinct CDR3 sequences; 34% of them appeared once. The top ten constitute approximately 6% of the sample.

TCR beta repertoires were profiled from peripheral blood of 10 to 15 young patients with multiple sclerosis to demonstrate the VDJtools post-analysis software. The multiple sclerosis patients were children and adolescents between roughly 6 and 17 years of age. A note on this clonotype: There is no known antigen for this receptor. No much larger clone is present one base from it, and per-base qualities are unavailable.

Sample: blood. The rearranged segments are TRBV5-1 and TRBJ2-2; 7 middle bases align to TRBD1. The source of this sequence is a girl aged 2 to 17 with multiple sclerosis. The CDR3 region has the sequence CASSPGDRDTGELFF. The sequence in DNA is TGCGCCAGCAGCCCAGGCGACAGGGACACCGGGGAGCTGTTTTTT.